Listed below are T cell receptor beta chains from one sample, sequenced in a study of T cells after yellow fever vaccination. TCRdb analysed the 5' RACE reads with MiXCR anew, one entry per CDR3 protein. In the table there are about 360,000 distinct CDR3 sequences, roughly 6.2% of which are singletons. The starting material was PBMCs, obtained 5 days after the yellow fever booster vaccination. The receptor source for this set is a man aged 30 to 45 who received the YFV17D yellow fever vaccine. The CDR3 runs from the conserved cysteine through the conserved F or W. D genes are given only for firm matches. Clone size, where shown, is once, few, many, or a class for clones that have expanded.

TGCAGTGCTAGAGATTCCGGGACAGGGTGGGACATTCAGTACTTC CSARDSGTGWDIQYF TRBJ2-4 TRBD1 . TRBV20-1
TGTGCCAGCAGTTACTATGGGACACTCCGCACAGATACGCAGTATTTT CASSYYGTLRTDTQYF TRBJ2-3 . few TRBV6-2/TRBV6-3
TGTGCCAGCAGCCAAGAGAGCTCTGGGGCCAACGTCCTGACTTTC CASSQESSGANVLTF TRBJ2-6 . many TRBV4-2
TGTGCCAGCAGCTTTTTTGGACAGGCGTCCGAGCAGTACTTC CASSFFGQASEQYF TRBJ2-7 TRBD1 many TRBV5-6
TGCAGCGACGGACAGTTGGATACGCAGTATTTT CSDGQLDTQYF TRBJ2-3 . few TRBV29-1
TGCGCCAGCAGCAGGGACAGGGTCTCCTACGAGCAGTACTTC CASSRDRVSYEQYF TRBJ2-7 TRBD1 . TRBV5-1
TGTGCCAGCAGCTCAGGCGGGAGTGGGGAGCAGTACTTC CASSSGGSGEQYF TRBJ2-7 TRBD2 many TRBV7-9
TGTGCCAGCAGACTACCGGGTTCAGATACGCAGTATTTT CASRLPGSDTQYF TRBJ2-3 . . TRBV6-1
TGTGCCAGCAGCTTGGTTCCCCGCGGGAACTATGGCTACACCTTC CASSLVPRGNYGYTF TRBJ1-2 . few TRBV7-9
TGCAGTGCTAGAGACACAGGCCTCTCCTACGAGCAGTACTTC CSARDTGLSYEQYF TRBJ2-7 . . TRBV20-1
TGCGCCAGCAGCAGAGGTACTGAAGCTTTCTTT CASSRGTEAFF TRBJ1-1 . many TRBV5-1
TGTGCCAGCAGCCAAACAGGCCACTCCTACAATGAGCAGTTCTTC CASSQTGHSYNEQFF TRBJ2-1 . many TRBV3-1
TGCGCCAGCAGCTTGGGAAGGACTAGCGGGAGTTACGAGCAGTACTTC CASSLGRTSGSYEQYF TRBJ2-7 TRBD2 few TRBV5-1
TGTGCCAGCAGTTGGACATCCACCGGGGAGCTGTTTTTT CASSWTSTGELFF TRBJ2-2 . few TRBV12-3/TRBV12-4
TGCGCCAGCAGCTGGAGGACAGGAAGTGCAGATACGCAGTATTTT CASSWRTGSADTQYF TRBJ2-3 TRBD1 many TRBV5-1
TGTGCCAGCAGCCCCCGGGCCGGAGATACGCAGTATTTT CASSPRAGDTQYF TRBJ2-3 . few TRBV5-6
TGTGCCAGCAGTCAGTCGAGGGGCCCGCCGTTCTTC CASSQSRGPPFF TRBJ2-1 . . TRBV28
TGCAGTCGGTGGAGGCAGGGAATCTACGAGCAGTACTTC CSRWRQGIYEQYF TRBJ2-7 . many TRBV20-1
TGTGCCAGCTCACCACCGAATGGGGATGAGCAGTTCTTC CASSPPNGDEQFF TRBJ2-1 . many TRBV18
TGCGCCAGCAGCTTGGAACAGGGCCCCGATACGCAGTATTTT CASSLEQGPDTQYF TRBJ2-3 . many TRBV5-1
TGTGCCAGCACTATAGCGGGAAGAAACATTCAGTACTTC CASTIAGRNIQYF TRBJ2-4 TRBD2 . TRBV6-2/TRBV6-3
TGCAGTGCTAATCTTTTAGCAGGGGATCCTACCACAGATACGCAGTATTTT CSANLLAGDPTTDTQYF TRBJ2-3 . few TRBV20-1
TGTGCCAGCAGTTTGGGGGACGGAGGTAGGCAGTTCTTC CASSLGDGGRQFF TRBJ2-1 . . TRBV28
TGCAGCGTGCGGACTAGACGGACCGGGGAGCTGTTTTTT CSVRTRRTGELFF TRBJ2-2 TRBD2 few TRBV29-1
TGTGCCAGCAGCTTAGCGGATATGGGGACAGGGCTCAATGAGCAGTTCTTC CASSLADMGTGLNEQFF TRBJ2-1 TRBD1 many TRBV7-2
TGTGCCAGCAGCTTAGTAGCGGGATGGTCCTACAATGAGCAGTTCTTC CASSLVAGWSYNEQFF TRBJ2-1 TRBD2 few TRBV7-9
TGTGCCAGCAGGCGGGACAGCTTATACAATGAGCAGTTCTTC CASRRDSLYNEQFF TRBJ2-1 . many TRBV6-1
TGTGCCAGCAGTTACTCTGGGAGGGGTAGCGGGAGGCTAGAGACCCAGTACTTC CASSYSGRGSGRLETQYF TRBJ2-5 TRBD2 . TRBV6-5
TGCGCAAGGAAGAGTGGAGGGGCCACTGAAGCTTTCTTT CARKSGGATEAFF TRBJ1-1 . many TRBV5-1
TGTGCCAGCAGCCCCAGTTTGGCGGGTGGTTACACAGATACGCAGTATTTT CASSPSLAGGYTDTQYF TRBJ2-3 . . TRBV5-4
TGTGCCAGCAGCTTGACAGGGGTAGATACGCAGTATTTT CASSLTGVDTQYF TRBJ2-3 TRBD1 . TRBV5-4
TGCGCCAGCAGCCAAGATCCCGGGACAGGGTACAATGAGCAGTTCTTC CASSQDPGTGYNEQFF TRBJ2-1 TRBD1 . TRBV4-3
TGTGCCTTCGGGCAGGCCACAGATACGCAGTATTTT CAFGQATDTQYF TRBJ2-3 . . TRBV10-3
TGTGCCAGCAGCCAAGTAAGGGGGGTTGAGCAGTTCTTC CASSQVRGVEQFF TRBJ2-1 . many TRBV3-1
TGTGCCAGCAGCTCCACGGGCCGGGAGGGACCATTCAAGCAGTACTTC CASSSTGREGPFKQYF TRBJ2-7 TRBD2 many TRBV11-2
TGCAGTGCACGACTTGGGTCGCATAGAGAGACCCAGTACTTC CSARLGSHRETQYF TRBJ2-5 . . TRBV20-1
TGTGCCAGCAGCTTAGAAGCCCGATTAGCGGGGACTAGCACAGATACGCAGTATTTT CASSLEARLAGTSTDTQYF TRBJ2-3 TRBD2 . TRBV7-8
TGCGCCAGCAGACTAGGACAGGACCAGCAGACCCAGTACTTC CASRLGQDQQTQYF TRBJ2-5 TRBD1 many TRBV5-1
TGCTGCGCTAGAGTCACCCGCCGGGACCGTCCCTACGAGCAGTACTTC CCARVTRRDRPYEQYF TRBJ2-7 . . TRBV20-1
TGTGCCAGCAGCGTAGTGGGCAGCTCGAGGCGACAAGAGCAGTTCTTC CASSVVGSSRRQEQFF TRBJ2-1 . many TRBV9
TGTGCCAGCTCACCTGGGACTAGCGGGAGGAGGAATGAGCAGTTCTTC CASSPGTSGRRNEQFF TRBJ2-1 TRBD2 . TRBV18
TGTGCCAGCAGCTTGGTTGGGACCCCCACAGATACGCAGTATTTT CASSLVGTPTDTQYF TRBJ2-3 . few TRBV5-5
TGTGCCAGCAGCTATCAGACAGGGAGGTATGGCTACGAGCAGTACTTC CASSYQTGRYGYEQYF TRBJ2-7 . . TRBV7-8
TGTGCCATCTGCCAATACAACCTACAGGGAGCCCCTTACAATGAGCAGTTCTTC CAICQYNLQGAPYNEQFF TRBJ2-1 . . TRBV3-1
TGCGCCAGCAGCCAAGATGAGGGTATCAATCAGCCCCAGCATTTT CASSQDEGINQPQHF TRBJ1-5 . few TRBV4-3
TGTGCCTGGAGTGGACTAGCGAACTCAGATACGCAGTATTTT CAWSGLANSDTQYF TRBJ2-3 TRBD2 . TRBV30
TGCAGTGCTAGTGTGCTCTCGGGATCTGAAGCTTTCTTT CSASVLSGSEAFF TRBJ1-1 . . TRBV20-1
TGTGCCAGCTCACCATCTAGCGGGAGTATGGACATTCAGTACTTC CASSPSSGSMDIQYF TRBJ2-4 TRBD2 . TRBV18
TGTGCCAGCAGCCTAGGAGGGAACGACCAGTACTTC CASSLGGNDQYF TRBJ2-7 . many TRBV7-2
TGTGCCAGCAGCTTGGATTTAGGGGTCGATACGCAGTATTTT CASSLDLGVDTQYF TRBJ2-3 . few TRBV5-5
TGTGCCAGCAGCTTATCCGAGGGCAAGCAGTACTTC CASSLSEGKQYF TRBJ2-7 . . TRBV11-2
TGCGCCAGCAGCCAAGATTTCGCGGGAACAGATACGCAGTATTTT CASSQDFAGTDTQYF TRBJ2-3 . many TRBV4-3
TGTGCCACCAGGACTAGCGGGAGTTCCGGGGAGCTGTTTTTT CATRTSGSSGELFF TRBJ2-2 TRBD2 many TRBV24-1
TGTGCCAGCAGCCCAGGACTAGCTGAGGTCCAGTACTTC CASSPGLAEVQYF TRBJ2-5 TRBD2 many TRBV7-2
TGCGCCAGCGGAAGGGAACCAGGGAATGAGCAGTTCTTC CASGREPGNEQFF TRBJ2-1 . few TRBV5-1